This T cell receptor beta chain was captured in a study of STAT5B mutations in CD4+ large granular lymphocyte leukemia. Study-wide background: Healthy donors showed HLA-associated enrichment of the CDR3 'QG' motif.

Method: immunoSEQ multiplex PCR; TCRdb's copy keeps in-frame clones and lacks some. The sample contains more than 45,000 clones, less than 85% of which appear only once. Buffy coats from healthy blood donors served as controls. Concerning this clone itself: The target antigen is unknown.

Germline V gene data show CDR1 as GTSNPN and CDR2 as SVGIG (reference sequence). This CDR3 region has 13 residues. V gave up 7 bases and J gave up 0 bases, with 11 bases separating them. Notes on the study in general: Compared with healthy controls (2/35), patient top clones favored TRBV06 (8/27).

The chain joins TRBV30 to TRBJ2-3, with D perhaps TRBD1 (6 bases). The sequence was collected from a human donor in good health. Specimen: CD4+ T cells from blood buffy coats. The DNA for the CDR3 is TGTGCCTCCACAGGGTCGAGCACAGATACGCAGTATTTT. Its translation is CASTGSSTDTQYF.